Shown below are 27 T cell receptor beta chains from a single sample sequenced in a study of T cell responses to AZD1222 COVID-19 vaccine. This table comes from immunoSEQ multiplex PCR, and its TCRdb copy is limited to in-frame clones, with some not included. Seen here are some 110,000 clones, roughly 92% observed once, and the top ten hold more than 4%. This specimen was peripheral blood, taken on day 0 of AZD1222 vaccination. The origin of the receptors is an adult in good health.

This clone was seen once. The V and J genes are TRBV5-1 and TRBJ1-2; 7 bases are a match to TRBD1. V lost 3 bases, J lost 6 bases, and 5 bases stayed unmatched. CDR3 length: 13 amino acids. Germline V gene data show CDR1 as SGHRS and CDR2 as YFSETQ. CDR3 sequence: CASSSRGTDGYTF. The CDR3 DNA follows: TGCGCCAGCAGCTCCCGAGGGACAGATGGCTACACCTTC. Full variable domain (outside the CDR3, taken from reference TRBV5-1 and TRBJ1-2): KAGVTQTPRYLIKTRGQQVTLSCSPISGHRSVSWYQQTPGQGLQFLFEYFSETQRNKGNFPGRFSGRQFSNSRSEMNVSTLELGDSALYLCASSSRGTDGYTFGSGTRLTVV.

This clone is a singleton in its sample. Here the CDR3 reads CASSTKWGVDQPQHF. As DNA, the CDR3 is TGTGCCAGCAGCACAAAGTGGGGAGTAGATCAGCCCCAGCATTTT. V usage is TRBV21-1 and J usage is TRBJ1-5. TRBV21-1 is annotated as a pseudogene. This CDR3 comprises 15 residues.

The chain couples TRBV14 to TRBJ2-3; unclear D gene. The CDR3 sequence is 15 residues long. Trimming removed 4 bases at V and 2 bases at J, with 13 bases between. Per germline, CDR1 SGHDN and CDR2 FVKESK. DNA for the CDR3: TGTGCCAGCAGCCCGACCGGTGAGGCCACAGATACGCAGTATTTT. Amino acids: CASSPTGEATDTQYF.

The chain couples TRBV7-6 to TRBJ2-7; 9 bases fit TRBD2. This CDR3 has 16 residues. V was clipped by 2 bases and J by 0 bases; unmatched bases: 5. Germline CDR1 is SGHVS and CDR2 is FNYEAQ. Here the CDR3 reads CASSLRREGSSYEQYF. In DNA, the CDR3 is TGTGCCAGCAGCTTAAGGCGGGAGGGAAGCTCCTACGAGCAGTACTTC.

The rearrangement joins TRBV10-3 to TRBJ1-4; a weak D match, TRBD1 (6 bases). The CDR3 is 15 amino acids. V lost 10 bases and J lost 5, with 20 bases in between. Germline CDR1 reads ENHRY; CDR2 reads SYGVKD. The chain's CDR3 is CATGLGGNSNEKLFF. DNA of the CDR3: TGTGCCACCGGGCTAGGGGGGAACTCAAATGAAAAACTGTTTTTT.

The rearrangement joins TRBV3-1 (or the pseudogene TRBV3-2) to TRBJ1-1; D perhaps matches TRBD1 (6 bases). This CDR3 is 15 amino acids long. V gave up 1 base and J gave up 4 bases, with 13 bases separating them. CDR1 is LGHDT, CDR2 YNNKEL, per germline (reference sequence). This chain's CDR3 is CASSQVWDKGTEAFF. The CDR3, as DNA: TGTGCCAGCAGCCAAGTTTGGGACAAGGGCACTGAAGCTTTCTTT.

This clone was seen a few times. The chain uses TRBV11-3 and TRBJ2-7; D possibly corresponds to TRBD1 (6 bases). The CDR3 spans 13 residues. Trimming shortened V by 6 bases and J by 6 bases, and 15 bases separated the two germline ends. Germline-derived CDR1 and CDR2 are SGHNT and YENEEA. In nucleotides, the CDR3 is TGTGCCAGCAGAATACCAGGGGTGGGCGAGCAGTACTTC. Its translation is CASRIPGVGEQYF.

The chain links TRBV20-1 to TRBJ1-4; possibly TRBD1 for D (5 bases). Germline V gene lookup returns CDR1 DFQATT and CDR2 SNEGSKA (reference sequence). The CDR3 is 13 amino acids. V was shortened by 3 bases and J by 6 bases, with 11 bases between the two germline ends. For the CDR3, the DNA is TGCAGTGCTAGTGCAGGGTGGGATGAAAAACTGTTTTTT. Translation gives CSASAGWDEKLFF.

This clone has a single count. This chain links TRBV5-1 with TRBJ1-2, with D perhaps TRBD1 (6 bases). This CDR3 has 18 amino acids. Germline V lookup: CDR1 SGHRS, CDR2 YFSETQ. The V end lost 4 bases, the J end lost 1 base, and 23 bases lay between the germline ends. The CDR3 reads CASSPGLRQGNFNYGYTF. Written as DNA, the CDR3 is TGCGCCAGCAGCCCTGGACTGAGGCAGGGGAATTTTAACTATGGCTACACCTTC.

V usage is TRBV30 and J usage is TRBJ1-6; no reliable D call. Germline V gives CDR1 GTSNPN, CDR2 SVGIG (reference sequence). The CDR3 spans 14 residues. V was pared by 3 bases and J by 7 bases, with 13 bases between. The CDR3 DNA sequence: TGTGCCTGGAGCTCGATCCTTGGAAATTCACCCCTCCACTTT. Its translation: CAWSSILGNSPLHF. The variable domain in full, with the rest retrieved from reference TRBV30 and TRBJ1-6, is SQTIHQWPATLVQPVGSPLSLECTVEGTSNPNLYWYRQAAGRGLQLLFYSVGIGQISSEVPQNLSASRPQDRQFILSSKKLLLSDSGFYLCAWSSILGNSPLHFGNGTRLTVT.

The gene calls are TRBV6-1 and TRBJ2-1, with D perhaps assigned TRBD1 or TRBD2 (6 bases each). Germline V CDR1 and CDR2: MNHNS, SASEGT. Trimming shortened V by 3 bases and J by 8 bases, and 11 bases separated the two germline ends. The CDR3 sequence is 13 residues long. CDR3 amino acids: CASSDYGGDEQFF. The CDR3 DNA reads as TGTGCCAGCAGTGATTACGGGGGCGATGAGCAGTTCTTC.

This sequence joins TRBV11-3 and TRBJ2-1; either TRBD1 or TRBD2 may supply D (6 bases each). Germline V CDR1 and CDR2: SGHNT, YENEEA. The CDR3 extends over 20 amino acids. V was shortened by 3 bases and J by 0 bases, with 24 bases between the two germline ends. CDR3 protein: CASSFPPFTYEGGSYNEQFF. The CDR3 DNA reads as TGTGCCAGCAGCTTTCCCCCCTTTACGTACGAGGGGGGCTCCTACAATGAGCAGTTCTTC.

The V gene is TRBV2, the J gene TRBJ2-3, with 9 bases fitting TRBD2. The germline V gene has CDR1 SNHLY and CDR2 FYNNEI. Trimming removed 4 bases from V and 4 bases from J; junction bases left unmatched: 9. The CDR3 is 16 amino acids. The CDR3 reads CASSGEAGGPADTQYF. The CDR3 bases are TGTGCCAGCAGTGGGGAGGCGGGAGGGCCGGCAGATACGCAGTATTTT.

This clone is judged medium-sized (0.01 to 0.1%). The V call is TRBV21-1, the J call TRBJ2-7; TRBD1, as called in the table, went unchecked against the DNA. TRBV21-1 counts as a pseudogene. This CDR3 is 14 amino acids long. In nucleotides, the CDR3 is TGTGCCAGCAGCAAAGGGGGGCAGGCCCACGAGCAGTACTTC. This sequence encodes CASSKGGQAHEQYF.

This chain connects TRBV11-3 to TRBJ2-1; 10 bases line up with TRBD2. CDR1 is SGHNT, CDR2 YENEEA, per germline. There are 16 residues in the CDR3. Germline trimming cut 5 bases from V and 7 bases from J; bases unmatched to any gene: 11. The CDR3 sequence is CASSRSSGSGLNEQFF. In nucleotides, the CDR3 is TGTGCCAGCAGCCGATCTAGCGGGAGCGGGCTGAATGAGCAGTTCTTC.

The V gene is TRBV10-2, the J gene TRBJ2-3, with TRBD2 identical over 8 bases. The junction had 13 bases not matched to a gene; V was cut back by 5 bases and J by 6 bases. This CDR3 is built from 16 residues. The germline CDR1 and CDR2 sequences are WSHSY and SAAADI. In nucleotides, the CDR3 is TGCGCCAGCAGTTTCAGTCTTAGCGGGGTTGGGGATACGCAGTATTTT. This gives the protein CASSFSLSGVGDTQYF.

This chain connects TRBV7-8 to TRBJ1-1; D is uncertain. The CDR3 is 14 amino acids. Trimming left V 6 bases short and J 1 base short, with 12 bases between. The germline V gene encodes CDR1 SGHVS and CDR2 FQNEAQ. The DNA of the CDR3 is TGTGCCAGCAGACCCGGGTTGGGGAACACTGAAGCTTTCTTT. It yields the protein CASRPGLGNTEAFF.

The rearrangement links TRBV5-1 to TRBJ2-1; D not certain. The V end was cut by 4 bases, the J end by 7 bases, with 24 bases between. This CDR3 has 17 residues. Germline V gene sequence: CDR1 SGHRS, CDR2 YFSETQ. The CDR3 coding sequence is TGCGCCAGCAGCGACCCTATCGACGGAGTGCAGATTAATGAGCAGTTCTTC. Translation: CASSDPIDGVQINEQFF.

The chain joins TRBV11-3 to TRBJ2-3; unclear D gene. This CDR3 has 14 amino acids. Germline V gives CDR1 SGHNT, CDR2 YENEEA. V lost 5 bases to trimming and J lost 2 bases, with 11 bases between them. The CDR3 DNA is TGTGCCAGCAGCCAGACGGGCCTCACAGATACGCAGTATTTT. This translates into CASSQTGLTDTQYF. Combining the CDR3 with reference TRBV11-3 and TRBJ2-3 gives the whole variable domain EAGVVQSPRYKIIEKKQPVAFWCNPISGHNTLYWYLQNLGQGPELLIRYENEEAVDDSQLPKDRFSAERLKGVDSTLKIQPAELGDSAVYLCASSQTGLTDTQYFGPGTRLTVL.

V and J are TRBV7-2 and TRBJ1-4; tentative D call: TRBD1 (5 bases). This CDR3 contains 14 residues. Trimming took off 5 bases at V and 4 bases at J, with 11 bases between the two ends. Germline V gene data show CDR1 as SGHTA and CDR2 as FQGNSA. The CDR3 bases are TGTGCCAGCAGCCCGGGGGGGGGTAATGAAAAACTGTTTTTT. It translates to CASSPGGGNEKLFF.

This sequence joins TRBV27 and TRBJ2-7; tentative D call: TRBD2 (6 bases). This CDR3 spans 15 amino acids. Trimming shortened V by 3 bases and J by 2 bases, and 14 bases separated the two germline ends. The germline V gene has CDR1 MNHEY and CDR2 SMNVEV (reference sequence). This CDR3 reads CASSFGGSPTYEQYF. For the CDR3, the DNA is TGTGCCAGCAGTTTTGGGGGGAGTCCCACCTACGAGCAGTACTTC.

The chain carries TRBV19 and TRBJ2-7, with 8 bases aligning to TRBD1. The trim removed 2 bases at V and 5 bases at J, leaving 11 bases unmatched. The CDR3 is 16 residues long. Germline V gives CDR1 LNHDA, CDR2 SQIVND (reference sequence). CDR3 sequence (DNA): TGTGCCAGTAGTATATTCGGACAGGGAGGTCCCGACGAGCAGTACTTC. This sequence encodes CASSIFGQGGPDEQYF.

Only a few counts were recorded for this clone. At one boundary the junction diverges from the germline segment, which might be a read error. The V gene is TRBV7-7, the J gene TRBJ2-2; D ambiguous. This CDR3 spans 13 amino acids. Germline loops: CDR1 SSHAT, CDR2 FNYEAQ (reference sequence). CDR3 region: CASSLEYTGELFF. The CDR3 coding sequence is TGTGCTAGCAGCTTAGAATACACCGGGGAGCTGTTTTTT.

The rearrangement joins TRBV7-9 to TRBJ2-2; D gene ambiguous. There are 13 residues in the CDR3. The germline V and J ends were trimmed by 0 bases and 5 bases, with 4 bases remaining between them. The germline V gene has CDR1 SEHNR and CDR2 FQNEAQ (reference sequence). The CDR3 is CASSLASTGELFF. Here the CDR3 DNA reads TGTGCCAGCAGCTTAGCATCTACCGGGGAGCTGTTTTTT.

CDR3 region: CASIAGDLGEQYF. The CDR3 DNA is TGTGCCAGCATCGCTGGGGATCTAGGGGAGCAGTACTTC. The rearrangement joins TRBV6-5 to TRBJ2-7; D is unresolved. The V and J ends lost 7 bases and 7 bases respectively, with 17 bases between them. This CDR3 has 13 amino acids. Germline CDR1 reads MNHEY; CDR2 reads SVGAGI.

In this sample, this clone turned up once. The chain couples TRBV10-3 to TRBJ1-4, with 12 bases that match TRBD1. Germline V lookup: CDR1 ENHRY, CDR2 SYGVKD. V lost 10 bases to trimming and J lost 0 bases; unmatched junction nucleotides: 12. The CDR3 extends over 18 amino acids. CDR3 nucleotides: TGTGCCACCCAACGGGGACAGGGGGCGAGGGCAACTAATGAAAAACTGTTTTTT. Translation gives CATQRGQGARATNEKLFF.

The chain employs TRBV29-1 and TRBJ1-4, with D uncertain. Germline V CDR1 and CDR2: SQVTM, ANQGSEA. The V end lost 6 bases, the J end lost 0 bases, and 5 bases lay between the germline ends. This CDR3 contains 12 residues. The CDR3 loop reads CSVSATNEKLFF. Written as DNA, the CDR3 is TGCAGCGTGAGTGCAACTAATGAAAAACTGTTTTTT.